There are a few counts of the clone carrying this T cell receptor beta chain. What it binds is not known. This entry comes from a study of OX40 agonist ivuxolimab in advanced cancers. Study-level information: Among those treated, three patients had partial responses, one with hepatocellular carcinoma and two with cutaneous melanoma.

The method was immunoSEQ multiplex PCR; TCRdb's version includes in-frame clones alone and lacks a portion of them. The top ten hold less than 0.2% of the sample, which has about 76,000 clones, 85% to 90% seen once. The V and J ends lost 3 bases and 1 base respectively, with 9 bases between them. Germline CDR1 SEHNR, CDR2 FQNEAQ (reference sequence). CDR3 length: 14 amino acids. Study-wide findings and caveats: The specificity for antigen of the expanded peripheral T cells was not determined.

Sequencing was performed on CD4+ or CD8+ T cells sorted from blood, taken in a trial of the OX40 agonist ivuxolimab. The receptor's source is an adult with an advanced solid tumor such as melanoma, head and neck, liver or kidney cancer. This chain links TRBV7-9 with TRBJ1-1; no reliable D call. DNA for the CDR3: TGTGCCAGCAGCTTGGGATCGGGGAACACTGAAGCTTTCTTT. Its translation: CASSLGSGNTEAFF. Together with reference TRBV7-9 and TRBJ1-1, the CDR3 gives the full variable domain: DTGVSQNPRHKITKRGQNVTFRCDPISEHNRLYWYRQTLGQGPEFLTYFQNEAQLEKSRLLSDRFSAERPKGSFSTLEIQRTEQGDSAMYLCASSLGSGNTEAFFGQGTRLTVV.